This is a list of T cell receptor beta chains from one sample in a study of T cells after yellow fever vaccination. TCRdb called the 5' RACE reads again in MiXCR, with one record for every CDR3 protein. The data contain around 310,000 distinct CDR3 sequences, approximately 4% of them singletons. The input for sequencing was PBMCs, taken 5 days after the yellow fever booster vaccination. These receptors were obtained from a man in his late teens or twenties who received the YFV17D yellow fever vaccine. CDR3s include the opening cysteine and the closing phenylalanine or tryptophan. Each record gives: clone size, J gene, V gene, CDR3 protein. The size of a clone is reported for some rows only, either as once, few or many, or as a class for expanded clones.

clone size: -
J gene: TRBJ1-1
V gene: TRBV20-1
CDR3 protein: CSARVGLLNTEAFF

clone size: few
J gene: TRBJ1-2
V gene: TRBV30
CDR3 protein: CAWSTGATNYGYTF

clone size: many
J gene: TRBJ2-3
V gene: TRBV20-1
CDR3 protein: CSASYSGRTDTQYF

clone size: -
J gene: TRBJ2-1
V gene: TRBV4-1
CDR3 protein: CASSQDGRVSYNEQFF

clone size: -
J gene: TRBJ2-1
V gene: TRBV18
CDR3 protein: CASSPPRGQGNNEQFF

clone size: many
J gene: TRBJ2-5
V gene: TRBV5-1
CDR3 protein: CASSLTPGTQYF

clone size: many
J gene: TRBJ2-3
V gene: TRBV7-9
CDR3 protein: CASSEGDTQYF

clone size: many
J gene: TRBJ1-2
V gene: TRBV7-3
CDR3 protein: CASSADRREGYTF

clone size: many
J gene: TRBJ1-1
V gene: TRBV20-1
CDR3 protein: CSASVTWAGDTEAFF

clone size: few
J gene: TRBJ2-5
V gene: TRBV5-6
CDR3 protein: CASSTGLAARETQYF

clone size: few
J gene: TRBJ2-3
V gene: TRBV20-1
CDR3 protein: CSARGEVTQYF

clone size: few
J gene: TRBJ1-1
V gene: TRBV24-1
CDR3 protein: CATSALPGQIMNTEAFF

clone size: -
J gene: TRBJ2-5
V gene: TRBV6-1
CDR3 protein: CASRDLTGFEETQYF

clone size: few
J gene: TRBJ2-5
V gene: TRBV3-1
CDR3 protein: CASSQDLTGEVGETQYF

clone size: many
J gene: TRBJ1-4
V gene: TRBV9
CDR3 protein: CASSVGGWNEKLFF

clone size: many
J gene: TRBJ1-1
V gene: TRBV4-2
CDR3 protein: CASSQDWIRTGMNTEAFF

clone size: few
J gene: TRBJ1-2
V gene: TRBV12-3/TRBV12-4
CDR3 protein: CASSLGVTSNYGYTF

clone size: many
J gene: TRBJ2-7
V gene: TRBV7-2
CDR3 protein: CASSLAGILYEQYF

clone size: few
J gene: TRBJ2-5
V gene: TRBV7-2
CDR3 protein: CASSWGSWAQYF

clone size: many
J gene: TRBJ1-2
V gene: TRBV27
CDR3 protein: CASSLYRDSPGYTF

clone size: many
J gene: TRBJ1-2
V gene: TRBV19
CDR3 protein: CASRGQLNYGYTF

clone size: -
J gene: TRBJ2-7
V gene: TRBV20-1
CDR3 protein: CSARWASYPYEQYF

clone size: many
J gene: TRBJ2-6
V gene: TRBV7-2
CDR3 protein: CASSPRQAGANVLTF

clone size: few
J gene: TRBJ2-2
V gene: TRBV4-3
CDR3 protein: CASSQKLPLATSPGRLTGGELFF

clone size: many
J gene: TRBJ2-1
V gene: TRBV7-2
CDR3 protein: CASSFRTGGNEQFF

clone size: many
J gene: TRBJ2-7
V gene: TRBV7-2
CDR3 protein: CASSPGQGRAEYF

clone size: few
J gene: TRBJ1-5
V gene: TRBV27
CDR3 protein: CASSLLGGNSNQPQHF

clone size: many
J gene: TRBJ2-3
V gene: TRBV5-1
CDR3 protein: CASSQGDGSDTQYF

clone size: many
J gene: TRBJ2-1
V gene: TRBV18
CDR3 protein: CASSPPGHNEQFF

clone size: few
J gene: TRBJ1-6
V gene: TRBV7-2
CDR3 protein: CASSSISYNSPLHF

clone size: few
J gene: TRBJ2-3
V gene: TRBV12-3/TRBV12-4
CDR3 protein: CASILGGVGDTQYF

clone size: few
J gene: TRBJ2-2
V gene: TRBV20-1
CDR3 protein: CSAPMAGRNTGELFF

clone size: many
J gene: TRBJ1-1
V gene: TRBV6-2/TRBV6-3
CDR3 protein: CASSWEPGIEAFF

clone size: few
J gene: TRBJ2-3
V gene: TRBV7-9
CDR3 protein: CASSELGTDTQYF

clone size: -
J gene: TRBJ1-1
V gene: TRBV20-1
CDR3 protein: CSARTRGAPTEAFF

clone size: many
J gene: TRBJ2-1
V gene: TRBV4-1
CDR3 protein: CASSQGLADYNEQFF

clone size: many
J gene: TRBJ1-2
V gene: TRBV4-2
CDR3 protein: CASSQGSLGYGYTF

clone size: many
J gene: TRBJ2-3
V gene: TRBV27
CDR3 protein: CASSLRLAGARVAPDTQYF

clone size: -
J gene: TRBJ1-1
V gene: TRBV12-3/TRBV12-4
CDR3 protein: CASSGGTEAFF

clone size: many
J gene: TRBJ2-5
V gene: TRBV20-1
CDR3 protein: CSARPGRQGETQYF

clone size: -
J gene: TRBJ1-4
V gene: TRBV29-1
CDR3 protein: CSAYRGGEKLFF

clone size: few
J gene: TRBJ2-5
V gene: TRBV5-5
CDR3 protein: CASRLTSWETQYF

clone size: many
J gene: TRBJ1-1
V gene: TRBV5-1
CDR3 protein: CASSWDRAGSTEAFF

clone size: many
J gene: TRBJ2-2
V gene: TRBV7-2
CDR3 protein: CASKTGGGDTGELFF

clone size: few
J gene: TRBJ1-5
V gene: TRBV5-4
CDR3 protein: CASSLAEQGNQPQHF

clone size: -
J gene: TRBJ2-3
V gene: TRBV24-1
CDR3 protein: CATSVGQGGSDTQYF

clone size: -
J gene: TRBJ1-4
V gene: TRBV18
CDR3 protein: CASSPDLADEKLFF

clone size: -
J gene: TRBJ2-1
V gene: TRBV24-1
CDR3 protein: CATSERRQGSYNEQFF

clone size: few
J gene: TRBJ2-5
V gene: TRBV5-1
CDR3 protein: CASSLVGEKTQYF

clone size: -
J gene: TRBJ1-3
V gene: TRBV7-9
CDR3 protein: CASSLVPVTGNTIYF

clone size: many
J gene: TRBJ1-1
V gene: TRBV7-3
CDR3 protein: CASSEQVGSSEAFF

clone size: -
J gene: TRBJ1-5
V gene: TRBV27
CDR3 protein: CASKQHDNSNQPQHF

clone size: many
J gene: TRBJ2-2
V gene: TRBV10-3
CDR3 protein: CAISESPLAAVTGELFF

clone size: few
J gene: TRBJ2-3
V gene: TRBV7-2
CDR3 protein: CASSRRRVTDTQYF

clone size: -
J gene: TRBJ1-1
V gene: TRBV29-1
CDR3 protein: CSVPSWGGTEAFF

clone size: many
J gene: TRBJ1-1
V gene: TRBV29-1
CDR3 protein: CSVVWGIQAFF

clone size: -
J gene: TRBJ2-2
V gene: TRBV4-1
CDR3 protein: CASSQVGGRTGELFF

clone size: -
J gene: TRBJ2-5
V gene: TRBV7-2
CDR3 protein: CASSSPSRKKGDVRQETQYF

clone size: few
J gene: TRBJ2-7
V gene: TRBV28
CDR3 protein: CASTTTGGYEQYF

clone size: -
J gene: TRBJ2-5
V gene: TRBV12-5
CDR3 protein: CASYRLQETQYF